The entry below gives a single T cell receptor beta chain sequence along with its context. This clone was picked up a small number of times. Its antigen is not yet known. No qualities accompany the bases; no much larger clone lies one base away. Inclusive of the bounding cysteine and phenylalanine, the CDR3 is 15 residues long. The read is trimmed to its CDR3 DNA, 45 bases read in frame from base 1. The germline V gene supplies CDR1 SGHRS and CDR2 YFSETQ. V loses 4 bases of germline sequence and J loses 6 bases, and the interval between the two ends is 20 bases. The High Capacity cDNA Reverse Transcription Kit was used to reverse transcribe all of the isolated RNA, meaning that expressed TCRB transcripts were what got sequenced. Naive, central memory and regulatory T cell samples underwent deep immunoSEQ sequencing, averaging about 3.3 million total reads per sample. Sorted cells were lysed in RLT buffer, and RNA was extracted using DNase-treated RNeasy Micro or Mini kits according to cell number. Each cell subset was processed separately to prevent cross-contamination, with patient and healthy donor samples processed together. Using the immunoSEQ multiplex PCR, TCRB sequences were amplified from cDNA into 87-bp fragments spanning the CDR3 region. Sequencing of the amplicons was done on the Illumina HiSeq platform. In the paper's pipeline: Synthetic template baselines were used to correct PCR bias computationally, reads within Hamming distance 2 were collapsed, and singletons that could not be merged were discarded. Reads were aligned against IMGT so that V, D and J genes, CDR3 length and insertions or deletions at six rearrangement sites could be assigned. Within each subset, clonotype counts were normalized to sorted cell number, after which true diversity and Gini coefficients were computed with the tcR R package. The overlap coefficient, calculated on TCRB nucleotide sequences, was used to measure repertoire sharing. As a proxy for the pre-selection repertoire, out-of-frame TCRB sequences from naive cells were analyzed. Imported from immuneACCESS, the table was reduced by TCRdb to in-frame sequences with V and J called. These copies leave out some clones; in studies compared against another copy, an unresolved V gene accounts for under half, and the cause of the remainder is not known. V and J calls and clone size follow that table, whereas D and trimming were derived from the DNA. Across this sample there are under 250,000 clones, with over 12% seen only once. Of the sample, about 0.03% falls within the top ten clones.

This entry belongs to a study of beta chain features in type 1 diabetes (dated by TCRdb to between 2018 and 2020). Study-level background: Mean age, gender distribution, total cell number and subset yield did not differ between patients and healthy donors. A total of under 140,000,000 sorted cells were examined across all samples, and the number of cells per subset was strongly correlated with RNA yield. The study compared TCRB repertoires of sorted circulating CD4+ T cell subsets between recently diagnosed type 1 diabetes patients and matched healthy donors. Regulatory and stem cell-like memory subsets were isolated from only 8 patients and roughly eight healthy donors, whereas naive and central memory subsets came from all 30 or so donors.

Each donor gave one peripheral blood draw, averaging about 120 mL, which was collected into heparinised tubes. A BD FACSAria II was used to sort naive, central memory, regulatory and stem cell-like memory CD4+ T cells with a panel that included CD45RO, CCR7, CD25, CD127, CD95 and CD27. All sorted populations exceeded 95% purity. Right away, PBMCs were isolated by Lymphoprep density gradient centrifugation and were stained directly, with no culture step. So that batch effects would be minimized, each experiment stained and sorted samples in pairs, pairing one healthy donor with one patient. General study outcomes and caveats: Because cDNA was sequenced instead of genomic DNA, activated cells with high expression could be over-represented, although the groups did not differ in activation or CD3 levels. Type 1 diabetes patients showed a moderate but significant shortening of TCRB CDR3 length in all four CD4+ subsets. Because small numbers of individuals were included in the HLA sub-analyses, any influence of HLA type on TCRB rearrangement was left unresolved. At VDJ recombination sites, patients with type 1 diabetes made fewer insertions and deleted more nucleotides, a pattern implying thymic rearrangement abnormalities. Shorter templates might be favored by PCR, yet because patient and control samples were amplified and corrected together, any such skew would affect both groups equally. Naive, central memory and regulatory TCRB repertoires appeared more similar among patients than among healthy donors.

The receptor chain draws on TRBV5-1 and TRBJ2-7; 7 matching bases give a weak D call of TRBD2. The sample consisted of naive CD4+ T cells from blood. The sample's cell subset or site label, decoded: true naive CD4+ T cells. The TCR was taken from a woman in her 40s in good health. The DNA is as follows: TGCGCCAGCAGCGGGGGACTAACCCGAGGGGGCGAGCAGTACTTC. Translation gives CASSGGLTRGGEQYF.